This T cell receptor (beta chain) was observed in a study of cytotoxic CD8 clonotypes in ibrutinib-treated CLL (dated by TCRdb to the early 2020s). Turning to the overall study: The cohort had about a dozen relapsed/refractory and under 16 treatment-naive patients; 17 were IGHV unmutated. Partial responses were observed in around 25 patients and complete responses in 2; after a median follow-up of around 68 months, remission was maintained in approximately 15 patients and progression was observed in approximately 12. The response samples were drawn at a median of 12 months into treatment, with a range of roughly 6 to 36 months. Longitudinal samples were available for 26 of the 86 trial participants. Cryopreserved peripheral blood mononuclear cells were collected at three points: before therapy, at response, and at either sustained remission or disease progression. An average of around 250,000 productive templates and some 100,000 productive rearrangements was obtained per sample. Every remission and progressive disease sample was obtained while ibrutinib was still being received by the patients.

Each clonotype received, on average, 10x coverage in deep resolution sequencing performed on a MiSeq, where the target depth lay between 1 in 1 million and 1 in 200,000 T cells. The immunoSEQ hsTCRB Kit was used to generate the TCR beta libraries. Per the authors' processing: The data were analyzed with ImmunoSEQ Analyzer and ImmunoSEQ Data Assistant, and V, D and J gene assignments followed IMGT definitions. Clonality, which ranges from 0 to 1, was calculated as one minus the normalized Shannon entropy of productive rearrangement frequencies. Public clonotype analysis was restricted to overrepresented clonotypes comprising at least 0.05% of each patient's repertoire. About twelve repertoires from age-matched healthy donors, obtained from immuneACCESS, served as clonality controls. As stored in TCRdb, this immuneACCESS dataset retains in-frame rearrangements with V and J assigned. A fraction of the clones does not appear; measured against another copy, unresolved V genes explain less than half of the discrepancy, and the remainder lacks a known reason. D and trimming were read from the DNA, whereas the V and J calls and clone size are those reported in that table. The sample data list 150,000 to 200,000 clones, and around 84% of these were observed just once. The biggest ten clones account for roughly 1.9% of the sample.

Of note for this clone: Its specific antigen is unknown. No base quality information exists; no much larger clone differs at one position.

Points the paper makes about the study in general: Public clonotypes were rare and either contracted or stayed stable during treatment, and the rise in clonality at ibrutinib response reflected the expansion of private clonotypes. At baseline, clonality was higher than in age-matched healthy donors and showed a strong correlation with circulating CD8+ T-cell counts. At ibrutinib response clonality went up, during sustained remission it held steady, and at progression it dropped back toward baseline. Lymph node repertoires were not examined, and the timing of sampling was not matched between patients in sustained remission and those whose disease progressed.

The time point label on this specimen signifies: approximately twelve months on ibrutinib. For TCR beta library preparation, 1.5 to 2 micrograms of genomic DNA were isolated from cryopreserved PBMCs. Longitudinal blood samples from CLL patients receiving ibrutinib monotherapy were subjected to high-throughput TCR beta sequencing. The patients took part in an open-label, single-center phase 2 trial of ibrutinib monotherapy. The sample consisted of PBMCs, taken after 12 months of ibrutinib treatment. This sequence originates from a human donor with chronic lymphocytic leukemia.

CDR3 reads: CASSLAGSGNTIYF. The sequenced DNA is TGCGCCAGCAGCTTGGCCGGCTCTGGAAACACCATATATTTT. The chain is assembled from TRBV5-1 and TRBJ1-3; the D gene identity is not certain. Per the germline V gene, SGHRS is the CDR1 and YFSETQ is the CDR2. Spanning cysteine to phenylalanine, the CDR3 consists of 14 amino acids. Solely the CDR3 DNA is kept, with 42 bases framed from the first base. Deletion took 0 bases off V and 0 bases off J, with a span of 4 bases between the germline ends.